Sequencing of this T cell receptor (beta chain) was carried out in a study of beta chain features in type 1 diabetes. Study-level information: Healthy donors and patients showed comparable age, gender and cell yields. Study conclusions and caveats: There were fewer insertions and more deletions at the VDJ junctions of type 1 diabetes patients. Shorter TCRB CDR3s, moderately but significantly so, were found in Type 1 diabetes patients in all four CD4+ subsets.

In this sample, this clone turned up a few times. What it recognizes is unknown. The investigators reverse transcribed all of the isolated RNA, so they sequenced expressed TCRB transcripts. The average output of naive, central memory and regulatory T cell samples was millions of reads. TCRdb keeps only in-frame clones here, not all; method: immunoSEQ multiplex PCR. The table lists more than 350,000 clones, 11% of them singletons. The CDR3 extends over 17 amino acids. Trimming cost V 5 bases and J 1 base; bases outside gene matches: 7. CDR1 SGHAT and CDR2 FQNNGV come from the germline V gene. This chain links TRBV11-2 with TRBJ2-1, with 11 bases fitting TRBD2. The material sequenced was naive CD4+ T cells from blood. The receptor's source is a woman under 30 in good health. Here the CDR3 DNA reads TGTGCCAGCAGCAGTAGCGGGAGGGTCGGTTCCTACAATGAGCAGTTCTTC. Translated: CASSSSGRVGSYNEQFF.